Listed here are 17 T cell receptor beta chains from one sample, sequenced in a study of T cells in Graves' hyperthyroidism and ophthalmopathy. TCR beta CDR3 regions were amplified from RNA transcripts. First-round RT-PCR with HTBI primers amplified the TCR CDR3 region. TCRdb re-derived calls from the multiplex PCR reads in MiXCR, one entry per CDR3 protein. Among some 250,000 distinct CDR3 sequences, about 15% were seen once, and the ten largest hold less than 15%. The source material was blood. The source is a woman in her 40s with Graves' hyperthyroidism that later progressed to Graves' ophthalmopathy.

This clonotype was seen ten or more times. The rearrangement uses TRBV5-5 and TRBJ1-4; D is perhaps TRBD1 (5 bases). The germline CDR1 and CDR2 sequences are SGHKS and YYEKEE (reference sequence). The CDR3 covers 13 residues. Trimming shortened V by 2 bases and J by 7 bases, and 9 bases separated the two germline ends. This CDR3 is CASSFIQGEKLFF. The CDR3 bases are TGTGCCAGCAGCTTCATCCAGGGTGAAAAACTGTTTTTT.

The table lists this clonotype with many counts. The chain couples TRBV7-8 to TRBJ2-2; 9 positions agree with TRBD1. V was clipped by 8 bases and J by 5 bases; unmatched bases: 6. In germline, CDR1 is SGHVS, CDR2 FQNEAQ. This CDR3 region has 14 residues. This CDR3 reads CASGGTGWTGELFF. CDR3 bases: TGTGCCAGCGGAGGGACAGGGTGGACCGGGGAGCTGTTTTTT.

This clonotype came up a few times. The chain employs TRBV10-2 and TRBJ1-5; no clear D gene. The V gene's germline CDR1 is WSHSY and CDR2 SAAADI. Trimming removed 2 bases at V and 3 bases at J, with 8 bases between. The CDR3 spans 14 residues. The CDR3 DNA sequence: TGCGCCAGCAGTGAGGCAGGTTTCAATCAGCCCCAGCATTTT. This encodes CASSEAGFNQPQHF.

Notes on this clonotype: The junction departs from the called germline gene at one end, perhaps through a read error. The rearrangement links TRBV7-2 to TRBJ2-3; TRBD2 matches at 10 bases. Germline-derived CDR1 and CDR2 are SGHTA and FQGNSA. This CDR3 has 17 residues. The CDR3 DNA reads as TGTGCCAGCAGTTTAGCTCGACTAGCGGGCGGGGCCCGTACGCAGTATTTT. Translated, it gives CASSLARLAGGARTQYF. The full variable domain, rest sourced from reference TRBV7-2 and TRBJ2-3, is GAGVSQSPSNKVTEKGKDVELRCDPISGHTALYWYRQSLGQGLEFLIYFQGNSAPDKSGLPSDRFSAERTGGSVSTLTIQRTQQEDSAVYLCASSLARLAGGARTQYFGPGTRLTVL.

This clonotype was observed many times. This chain uses TRBV27 with TRBJ1-1; no definite D call. The CDR3 has 13 amino acids. Germline V gene lookup returns CDR1 MNHEY and CDR2 SMNVEV (reference sequence). V lost 5 bases and J 8 bases, leaving 15 bases between the germline ends. CDR3 nucleotides: TGTGCCAGCAGTCCCCCCTCTGGCGGGGAAGCTTTCTTT. Protein sequence: CASSPPSGGEAFF.

This clonotype was seen at least ten times. The CDR3 here is CASSSRQGTYNEQFF. In DNA form, the CDR3 reads TGTGCCAGCAGTTCCCGACAGGGGACCTACAATGAGCAGTTCTTC. This sequence joins TRBV27 and TRBJ2-1; 8 bases line up with TRBD1. The CDR3 extends over 15 amino acids. V dropped 4 bases and J dropped 2; count of bases not matched to a gene: 4. Per germline, CDR1 MNHEY and CDR2 SMNVEV (reference sequence).

This clonotype was observed at least ten times. The chain combines TRBV2 with TRBJ2-7; TRBD2 matches at 7 bases. Looked up from germline, CDR1 is SNHLY and CDR2 is FYNNEI. The CDR3 runs to 14 residues. V was clipped by 6 bases and J by 4 bases; unmatched bases: 9. The CDR3 loop reads CASREAGTKYEQYF. For the CDR3, the DNA is TGTGCCAGCAGGGAGGCCGGGACTAAATACGAGCAGTACTTC.

The chain is built from TRBV28 and TRBJ2-7, with D possibly TRBD2 on 9 matching bases. The V end lost 6 bases, the J end lost 3 bases, and 21 bases lay between the germline ends. The CDR3 runs 16 residues. Per the germline V gene, CDR1 is MDHEN and CDR2 is SYDVKM. The CDR3 sequence is CASSQAASGTGYEQYF. The DNA for the CDR3 is TGTGCCAGCAGCCAAGCCGCTAGCGGGACAGGCTACGAGCAGTACTTC.

The chain recombines TRBV4-1 with TRBJ2-1, with 9 bases aligning to TRBD2. Trimming at V came to 1 base and at J to 3 bases, leaving 4 bases not matched to a gene. This CDR3 region has 16 residues. The germline V gene encodes CDR1 MGHRA and CDR2 YSYEKL. CDR3 nucleotide sequence: TGCGCCAGCAGCCAAGTAGCGGGAGTTTACTACAATGAGCAGTTCTTC. As protein: CASSQVAGVYYNEQFF.

Regarding this clonotype: Its ends do not fully match the called genes, so a read error is possible. The chain couples TRBV6-1 to TRBJ2-7; TRBD2 aligns across 10 bases. Germline V gene sequence: CDR1 MNHNS, CDR2 SASEGT. The CDR3 is made up of 12 amino acids. The CDR3 sequence: CASIGTSDEQYF. The CDR3, as DNA: TGTGCCAGCATCGGGACTAGCGACGAGCAATACTTC.

This clonotype was counted at least ten times. The V gene is TRBV14, the J gene TRBJ2-1; tentative D call: TRBD2 (6 bases). Germline V gene data show CDR1 as SGHDN and CDR2 as FVKESK. The CDR3 sequence is 16 residues long. Trimming removed 4 bases from V and 8 bases from J, with 21 bases in between. In DNA, the CDR3 is TGTGCCAGCAGCCGTCGGAGCGGGTACCCCATTTATGAGCAGTTCTTC. Translated, it gives CASSRRSGYPIYEQFF.

This clonotype was observed many times. J is TRBJ1-6 and V is TRBV19, with D perhaps matching TRBD1 (5 bases). CDR3 length equals 15 residues. With 6 bases removed from V and 9 bases from J, the gap between germline ends came to 18 bases. Germline CDR1 LNHDA, CDR2 SQIVND (reference sequence). Written as DNA, the CDR3 is TGTGCCAGTAGAACGACAGCCGCCTTGGGTTCACCCCTCCACTTT. The encoded protein is CASRTTAALGSPLHF.

This chain joins TRBV9 and TRBJ2-3, with D maybe TRBD2 (6 bases). Trimming took 4 bases from V and 3 from J, leaving 18 bases between them. The CDR3 length is 16 residues. The germline V gene has CDR1 SGDLS and CDR2 YYNGEE. In DNA form, the CDR3 reads TGTGCCAGCAGCACAAGGCCGGGGGAGTGGACAGATACGCAGTATTTT. Amino acid sequence: CASSTRPGEWTDTQYF.

This clonotype was counted at least ten times. The rearrangement joins TRBV12-3 or TRBV12-4 to TRBJ2-1; 10 bases match TRBD2. This CDR3 is built from 17 residues. V shed 5 bases and J 3 bases; nucleotides not matched to a gene: 10. This CDR3 reads CASSTQRLAGVYNEQFF. CDR3 coding DNA: TGTGCCAGCAGTACCCAAAGGCTAGCGGGAGTCTACAATGAGCAGTTCTTC.

This clonotype has at least ten counts. The chain carries TRBV24-1 and TRBJ2-3; 8 bases match TRBD2. Germline V lookup: CDR1 KGHDR, CDR2 SFDVKD. The CDR3 is 14 amino acids. The V gene end was trimmed by 9 bases and the J gene end by 2 bases; junction bases not matched to a gene: 6. CDR3 amino acids: CATASGGPTDTQYF. DNA for the CDR3: TGTGCCACCGCATCGGGAGGGCCCACAGATACGCAGTATTTT.

This clonotype was counted ten times or more. The chain couples TRBV28 to TRBJ2-3; D might be TRBD1 (5 bases). CDR3 size: 16 residues. Germline V gene data show CDR1 as MDHEN and CDR2 as SYDVKM. The germline V and J ends were trimmed by 6 bases and 2 bases, with 18 bases remaining between them. CDR3 sequence reads: CASRTPVAGFTDTQYF. The CDR3 DNA follows: TGTGCCAGCAGAACCCCGGTGGCAGGGTTCACAGATACGCAGTATTTT.

This clonotype was seen repeatedly, ten times or more. The genes are TRBV30 and TRBJ1-5; possibly TRBD1 for D (5 bases). The CDR3 is 15 residues long. Germline lookup yields CDR1 GTSNPN and CDR2 SVGIG (reference sequence). Between the trimmed V and J ends, which lost 2 bases and 0 bases, there was a span of 11 bases. CDR3 sequence reads: CAWSRDGISNQPQHF. The CDR3 region has the DNA TGTGCCTGGAGTCGGGACGGAATTAGCAATCAGCCCCAGCATTTT.